This record covers a single T cell receptor (beta chain). Its specific antigen is unknown. No much larger clone is present one base from it, and per-base qualities are unavailable. Reading from cysteine to phenylalanine, the CDR3 counts 16 amino acids. The sequence is cut down to CDR3 DNA, 48 bases in frame from base 1. Germline trimming amounts to 1 base on V and 7 bases on J, with 6 as the count of junction bases outside the gene matches. According to the germline V gene (reference sequence), CDR1 reads LNHDA and CDR2 reads SQIVND. Genomic DNA was extracted from sorted cells for sequencing of the TCRbeta CDR3 region. TCRbeta CDR3 regions were sequenced using the immunoSEQ Assay. The source is immuneACCESS, and TCRdb retained only in-frame sequences with V and J called. Part of the clones is not carried over; for the studies checked, unresolved V genes explain less than half of this, and the remainder is unexplained. A total of approximately 70,000 clones appear in this sample, approximately 88% of them only once. The ten largest clones add up to around 0.78% of the sample.

Patients with a history of autoimmune disease or receiving systemic immunosuppression were excluded from the trial. Peripheral blood for TCR sequencing was collected from all dose cohorts at baseline, on cycle 4 day 1, and on cycle 7 day 1. The samples were drawn from a first-in-human, open-label, multicenter phase I dose-escalation trial of ivuxolimab. Adults with locally advanced or metastatic melanoma, renal cell, hepatocellular, or head and neck squamous cell carcinoma were enrolled in the trial. Before TCR sequencing, CD4+ T cells and CD8+ T cells were sorted from peripheral blood as separate populations. The data belong to a study of OX40 agonist ivuxolimab in advanced cancers. Broadly, across the study: Ivuxolimab was a fully human IgG2 agonistic monoclonal antibody targeting the costimulatory receptor OX40 (CD134). Intravenous ivuxolimab was administered to patients every 2 weeks at six dose levels: 0.01, 0.1, 0.3, 1.5, 3 and 10 mg/kg. Three dose-escalation patients achieved partial responses, one with hepatocellular carcinoma and two with cutaneous melanoma. Of the approximately 50 dose-escalation patients, hepatocellular carcinoma was present in around 19, melanoma in around 15, renal cell carcinoma in 9 and head and neck cancer in 9. Peripheral TCRbeta sequencing aimed to test whether ivuxolimab altered TCR sequence diversity and caused clonal T-cell expansion. Prior anti-PD-1, anti-PD-L1 or anti-CTLA-4 therapy was permitted, and checkpoint inhibitors had been received by roughly two fifths of dose-escalation patients. The paper covers the monotherapy dose-escalation part of the phase I ivuxolimab trial, which included N of about 50 patients. The dose-escalation cohort was 82.7% male with a mean age of roughly 60 years, ranging from roughly 20 to 80.

Overall study outcomes, separate from this receptor: At doses from 0.1 to 3.0 mg/kg, clonal expansion was seen in both CD4+ and CD8+ blood T cells between baseline and week 6. In the 0.1-3.0 mg/kg groups, partial responders were among the patients with the lowest normalized peripheral clonal expansion, particularly in CD8+ T cells. Low levels of normalized T-cell clonal expansion were also shown by some nonresponding patients. Which antigens the clonally expanded peripheral T cells were specific for was not determined. After ivuxolimab, CD8+ T cells had more expanded clones than CD4+ T cells on average.

The source was CD4+ or CD8+ T cells sorted from blood, collected in a trial of the OX40 agonist ivuxolimab. This TCR came from an adult with an advanced solid tumor such as melanoma, head and neck, liver or kidney cancer. The sequence joins TRBV19 to TRBJ2-1; 11 bases in between match TRBD2. The CDR3 region: CASSIAASGRKNEQFF. The DNA sequence follows: TGTGCCAGTAGTATAGCGGCTAGCGGGAGGAAGAATGAGCAGTTCTTC.